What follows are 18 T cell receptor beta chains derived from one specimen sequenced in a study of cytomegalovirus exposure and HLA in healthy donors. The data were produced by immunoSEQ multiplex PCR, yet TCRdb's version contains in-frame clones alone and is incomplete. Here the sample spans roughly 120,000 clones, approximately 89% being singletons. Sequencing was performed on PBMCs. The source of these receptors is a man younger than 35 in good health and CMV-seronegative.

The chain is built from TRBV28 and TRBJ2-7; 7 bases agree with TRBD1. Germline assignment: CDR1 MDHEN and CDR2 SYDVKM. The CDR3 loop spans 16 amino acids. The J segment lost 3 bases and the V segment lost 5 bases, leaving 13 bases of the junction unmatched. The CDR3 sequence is CASSVGVDRTFYEQYF. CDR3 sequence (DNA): TGTGCCAGCAGTGTAGGAGTGGACAGGACGTTCTACGAGCAGTACTTC.

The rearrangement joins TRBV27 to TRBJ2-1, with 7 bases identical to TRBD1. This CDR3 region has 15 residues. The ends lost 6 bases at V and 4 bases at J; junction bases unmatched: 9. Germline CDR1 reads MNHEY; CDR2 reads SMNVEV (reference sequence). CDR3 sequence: CASSHLKGAYNEQFF. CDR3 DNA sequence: TGTGCCAGCAGCCATTTGAAGGGGGCATACAATGAGCAGTTCTTC.

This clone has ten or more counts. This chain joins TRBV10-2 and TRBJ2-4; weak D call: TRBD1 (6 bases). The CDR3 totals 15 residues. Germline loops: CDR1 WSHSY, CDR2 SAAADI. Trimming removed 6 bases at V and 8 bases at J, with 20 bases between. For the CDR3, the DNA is TGCGCCAGCAGAGCCGGGACACCCCATTCGGACATTCAGTACTTC. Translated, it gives CASRAGTPHSDIQYF.

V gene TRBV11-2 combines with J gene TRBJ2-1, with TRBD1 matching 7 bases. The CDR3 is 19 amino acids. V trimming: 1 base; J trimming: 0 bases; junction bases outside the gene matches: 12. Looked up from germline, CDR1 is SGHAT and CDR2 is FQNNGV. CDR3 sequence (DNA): TGTGCCAGCAGCTTAGCAGTACAGGGGTACCACCGCTCCTACAATGAGCAGTTCTTC. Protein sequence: CASSLAVQGYHRSYNEQFF.

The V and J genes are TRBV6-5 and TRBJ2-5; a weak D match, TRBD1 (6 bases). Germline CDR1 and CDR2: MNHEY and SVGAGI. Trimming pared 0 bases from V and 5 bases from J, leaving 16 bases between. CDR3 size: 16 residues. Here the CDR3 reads CASSYSKRQVRETQYF. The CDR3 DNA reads TGTGCCAGCAGTTACTCAAAACGACAGGTCCGGGAGACCCAGTACTTC.

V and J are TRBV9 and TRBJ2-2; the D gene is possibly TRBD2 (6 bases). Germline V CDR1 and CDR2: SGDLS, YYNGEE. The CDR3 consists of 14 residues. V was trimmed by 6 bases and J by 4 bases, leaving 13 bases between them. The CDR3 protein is CASKPGGATGELFF. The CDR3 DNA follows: TGTGCCAGCAAACCCGGAGGGGCCACCGGGGAGCTGTTTTTT.

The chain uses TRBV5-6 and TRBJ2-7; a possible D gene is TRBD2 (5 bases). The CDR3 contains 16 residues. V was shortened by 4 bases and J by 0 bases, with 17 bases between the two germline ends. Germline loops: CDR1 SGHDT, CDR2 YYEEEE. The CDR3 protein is CASSLPGESYSYEQYF. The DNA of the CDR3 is TGTGCCAGCAGCCTACCCGGGGAGTCCTACTCCTACGAGCAGTACTTC.

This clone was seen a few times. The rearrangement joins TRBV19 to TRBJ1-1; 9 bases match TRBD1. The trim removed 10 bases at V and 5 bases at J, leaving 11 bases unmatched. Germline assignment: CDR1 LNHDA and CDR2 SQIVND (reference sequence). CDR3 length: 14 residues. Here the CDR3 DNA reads TGTGCCACCGAGACTACGGACAGGGGAACTGAAGCTTTCTTT. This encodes CATETTDRGTEAFF.

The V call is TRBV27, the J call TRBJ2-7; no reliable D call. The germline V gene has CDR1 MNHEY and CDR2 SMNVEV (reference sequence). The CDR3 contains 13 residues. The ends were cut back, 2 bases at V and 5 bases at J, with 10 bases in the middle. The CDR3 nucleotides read TGTGCCAGCAGTTTAGACCAGGTCAACGAGCAGTACTTC. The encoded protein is CASSLDQVNEQYF.

CDR3 protein: CASSFPGQGASQPQHF. The DNA for the CDR3 is TGTGCCAGCAGTTTTCCGGGACAGGGGGCTAGTCAGCCCCAGCATTTT. The chain uses TRBV28 and TRBJ1-5; 12 nucleotides align to TRBD1. The CDR3 has 16 amino acids. J lost 6 bases, V lost 3 bases, and 6 bases had no gene match. In germline, CDR1 is MDHEN, CDR2 SYDVKM.

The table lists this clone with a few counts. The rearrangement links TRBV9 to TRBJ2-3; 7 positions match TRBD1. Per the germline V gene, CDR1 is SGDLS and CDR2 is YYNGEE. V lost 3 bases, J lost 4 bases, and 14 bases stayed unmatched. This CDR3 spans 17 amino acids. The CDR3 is CASSARSRTGRADTQYF. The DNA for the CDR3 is TGTGCCAGCAGCGCCCGGAGCAGGACAGGTCGGGCAGATACGCAGTATTTT.

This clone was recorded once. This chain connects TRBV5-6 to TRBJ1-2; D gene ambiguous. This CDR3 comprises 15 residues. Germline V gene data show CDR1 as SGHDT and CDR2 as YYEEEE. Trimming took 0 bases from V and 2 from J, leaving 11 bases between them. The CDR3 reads CASSLGGGENYGYTF. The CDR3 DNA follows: TGTGCCAGCAGCTTGGGGGGAGGAGAGAACTATGGCTACACCTTC.

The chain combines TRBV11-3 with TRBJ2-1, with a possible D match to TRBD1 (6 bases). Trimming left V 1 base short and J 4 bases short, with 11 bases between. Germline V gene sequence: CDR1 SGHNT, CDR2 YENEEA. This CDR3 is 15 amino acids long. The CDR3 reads CASSLVQGQYNEQFF. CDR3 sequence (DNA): TGTGCCAGCAGCTTAGTACAGGGCCAGTACAATGAGCAGTTCTTC.

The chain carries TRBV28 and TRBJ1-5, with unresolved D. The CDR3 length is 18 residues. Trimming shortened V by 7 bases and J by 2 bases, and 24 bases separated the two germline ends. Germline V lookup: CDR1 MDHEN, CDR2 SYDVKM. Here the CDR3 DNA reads TGTGCCAGCACCTCAAATAGGGCAAGGGAGAAGGGCAATCAGCCCCAGCATTTT. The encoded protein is CASTSNRAREKGNQPQHF.

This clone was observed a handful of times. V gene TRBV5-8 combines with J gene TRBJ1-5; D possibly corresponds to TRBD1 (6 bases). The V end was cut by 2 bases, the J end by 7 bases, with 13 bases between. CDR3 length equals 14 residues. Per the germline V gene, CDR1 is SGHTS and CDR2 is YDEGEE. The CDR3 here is CASSFFGGGQPQHF. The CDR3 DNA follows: TGTGCCAGCAGCTTTTTTGGGGGGGGCCAGCCCCAGCATTTT.

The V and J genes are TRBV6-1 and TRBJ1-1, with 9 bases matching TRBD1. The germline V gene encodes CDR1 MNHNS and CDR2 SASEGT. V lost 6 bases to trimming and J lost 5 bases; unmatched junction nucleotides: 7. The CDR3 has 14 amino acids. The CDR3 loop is CASSRDRVVTEAFF. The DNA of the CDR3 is TGTGCCAGCAGCCGGGACAGGGTCGTGACTGAAGCTTTCTTT.

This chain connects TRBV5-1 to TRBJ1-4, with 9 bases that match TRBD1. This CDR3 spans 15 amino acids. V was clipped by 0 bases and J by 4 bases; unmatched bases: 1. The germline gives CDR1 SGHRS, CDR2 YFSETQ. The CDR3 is CASSLAGQGNEKLFF. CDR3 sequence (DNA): TGCGCCAGCAGCTTGGCGGGACAGGGTAATGAAAAACTGTTTTTT.

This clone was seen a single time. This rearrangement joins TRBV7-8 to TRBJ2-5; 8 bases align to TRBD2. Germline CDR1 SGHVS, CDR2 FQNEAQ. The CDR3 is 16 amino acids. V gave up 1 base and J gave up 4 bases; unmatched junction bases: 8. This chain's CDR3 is CASSLDGGGPGETQYF. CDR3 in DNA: TGTGCCAGCAGCTTAGACGGCGGGGGGCCAGGAGAGACCCAGTACTTC.